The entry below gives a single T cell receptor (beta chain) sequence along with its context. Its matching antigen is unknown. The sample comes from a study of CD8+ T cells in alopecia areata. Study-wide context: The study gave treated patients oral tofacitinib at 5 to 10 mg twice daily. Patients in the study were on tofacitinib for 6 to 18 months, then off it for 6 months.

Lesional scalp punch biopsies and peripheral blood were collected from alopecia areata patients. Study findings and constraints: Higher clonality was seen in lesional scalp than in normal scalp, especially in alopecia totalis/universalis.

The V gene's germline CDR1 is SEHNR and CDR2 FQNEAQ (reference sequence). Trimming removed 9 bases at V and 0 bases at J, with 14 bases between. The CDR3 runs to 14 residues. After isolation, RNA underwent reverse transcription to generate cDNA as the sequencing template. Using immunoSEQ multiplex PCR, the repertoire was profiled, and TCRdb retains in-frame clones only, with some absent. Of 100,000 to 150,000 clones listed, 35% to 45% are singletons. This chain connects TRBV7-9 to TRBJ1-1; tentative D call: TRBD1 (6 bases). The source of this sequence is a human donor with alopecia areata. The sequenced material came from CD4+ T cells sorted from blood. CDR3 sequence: CASHKGGLNTEAFF. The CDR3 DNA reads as TGTGCCAGTCACAAGGGGGGCTTGAACACTGAAGCTTTCTTT.